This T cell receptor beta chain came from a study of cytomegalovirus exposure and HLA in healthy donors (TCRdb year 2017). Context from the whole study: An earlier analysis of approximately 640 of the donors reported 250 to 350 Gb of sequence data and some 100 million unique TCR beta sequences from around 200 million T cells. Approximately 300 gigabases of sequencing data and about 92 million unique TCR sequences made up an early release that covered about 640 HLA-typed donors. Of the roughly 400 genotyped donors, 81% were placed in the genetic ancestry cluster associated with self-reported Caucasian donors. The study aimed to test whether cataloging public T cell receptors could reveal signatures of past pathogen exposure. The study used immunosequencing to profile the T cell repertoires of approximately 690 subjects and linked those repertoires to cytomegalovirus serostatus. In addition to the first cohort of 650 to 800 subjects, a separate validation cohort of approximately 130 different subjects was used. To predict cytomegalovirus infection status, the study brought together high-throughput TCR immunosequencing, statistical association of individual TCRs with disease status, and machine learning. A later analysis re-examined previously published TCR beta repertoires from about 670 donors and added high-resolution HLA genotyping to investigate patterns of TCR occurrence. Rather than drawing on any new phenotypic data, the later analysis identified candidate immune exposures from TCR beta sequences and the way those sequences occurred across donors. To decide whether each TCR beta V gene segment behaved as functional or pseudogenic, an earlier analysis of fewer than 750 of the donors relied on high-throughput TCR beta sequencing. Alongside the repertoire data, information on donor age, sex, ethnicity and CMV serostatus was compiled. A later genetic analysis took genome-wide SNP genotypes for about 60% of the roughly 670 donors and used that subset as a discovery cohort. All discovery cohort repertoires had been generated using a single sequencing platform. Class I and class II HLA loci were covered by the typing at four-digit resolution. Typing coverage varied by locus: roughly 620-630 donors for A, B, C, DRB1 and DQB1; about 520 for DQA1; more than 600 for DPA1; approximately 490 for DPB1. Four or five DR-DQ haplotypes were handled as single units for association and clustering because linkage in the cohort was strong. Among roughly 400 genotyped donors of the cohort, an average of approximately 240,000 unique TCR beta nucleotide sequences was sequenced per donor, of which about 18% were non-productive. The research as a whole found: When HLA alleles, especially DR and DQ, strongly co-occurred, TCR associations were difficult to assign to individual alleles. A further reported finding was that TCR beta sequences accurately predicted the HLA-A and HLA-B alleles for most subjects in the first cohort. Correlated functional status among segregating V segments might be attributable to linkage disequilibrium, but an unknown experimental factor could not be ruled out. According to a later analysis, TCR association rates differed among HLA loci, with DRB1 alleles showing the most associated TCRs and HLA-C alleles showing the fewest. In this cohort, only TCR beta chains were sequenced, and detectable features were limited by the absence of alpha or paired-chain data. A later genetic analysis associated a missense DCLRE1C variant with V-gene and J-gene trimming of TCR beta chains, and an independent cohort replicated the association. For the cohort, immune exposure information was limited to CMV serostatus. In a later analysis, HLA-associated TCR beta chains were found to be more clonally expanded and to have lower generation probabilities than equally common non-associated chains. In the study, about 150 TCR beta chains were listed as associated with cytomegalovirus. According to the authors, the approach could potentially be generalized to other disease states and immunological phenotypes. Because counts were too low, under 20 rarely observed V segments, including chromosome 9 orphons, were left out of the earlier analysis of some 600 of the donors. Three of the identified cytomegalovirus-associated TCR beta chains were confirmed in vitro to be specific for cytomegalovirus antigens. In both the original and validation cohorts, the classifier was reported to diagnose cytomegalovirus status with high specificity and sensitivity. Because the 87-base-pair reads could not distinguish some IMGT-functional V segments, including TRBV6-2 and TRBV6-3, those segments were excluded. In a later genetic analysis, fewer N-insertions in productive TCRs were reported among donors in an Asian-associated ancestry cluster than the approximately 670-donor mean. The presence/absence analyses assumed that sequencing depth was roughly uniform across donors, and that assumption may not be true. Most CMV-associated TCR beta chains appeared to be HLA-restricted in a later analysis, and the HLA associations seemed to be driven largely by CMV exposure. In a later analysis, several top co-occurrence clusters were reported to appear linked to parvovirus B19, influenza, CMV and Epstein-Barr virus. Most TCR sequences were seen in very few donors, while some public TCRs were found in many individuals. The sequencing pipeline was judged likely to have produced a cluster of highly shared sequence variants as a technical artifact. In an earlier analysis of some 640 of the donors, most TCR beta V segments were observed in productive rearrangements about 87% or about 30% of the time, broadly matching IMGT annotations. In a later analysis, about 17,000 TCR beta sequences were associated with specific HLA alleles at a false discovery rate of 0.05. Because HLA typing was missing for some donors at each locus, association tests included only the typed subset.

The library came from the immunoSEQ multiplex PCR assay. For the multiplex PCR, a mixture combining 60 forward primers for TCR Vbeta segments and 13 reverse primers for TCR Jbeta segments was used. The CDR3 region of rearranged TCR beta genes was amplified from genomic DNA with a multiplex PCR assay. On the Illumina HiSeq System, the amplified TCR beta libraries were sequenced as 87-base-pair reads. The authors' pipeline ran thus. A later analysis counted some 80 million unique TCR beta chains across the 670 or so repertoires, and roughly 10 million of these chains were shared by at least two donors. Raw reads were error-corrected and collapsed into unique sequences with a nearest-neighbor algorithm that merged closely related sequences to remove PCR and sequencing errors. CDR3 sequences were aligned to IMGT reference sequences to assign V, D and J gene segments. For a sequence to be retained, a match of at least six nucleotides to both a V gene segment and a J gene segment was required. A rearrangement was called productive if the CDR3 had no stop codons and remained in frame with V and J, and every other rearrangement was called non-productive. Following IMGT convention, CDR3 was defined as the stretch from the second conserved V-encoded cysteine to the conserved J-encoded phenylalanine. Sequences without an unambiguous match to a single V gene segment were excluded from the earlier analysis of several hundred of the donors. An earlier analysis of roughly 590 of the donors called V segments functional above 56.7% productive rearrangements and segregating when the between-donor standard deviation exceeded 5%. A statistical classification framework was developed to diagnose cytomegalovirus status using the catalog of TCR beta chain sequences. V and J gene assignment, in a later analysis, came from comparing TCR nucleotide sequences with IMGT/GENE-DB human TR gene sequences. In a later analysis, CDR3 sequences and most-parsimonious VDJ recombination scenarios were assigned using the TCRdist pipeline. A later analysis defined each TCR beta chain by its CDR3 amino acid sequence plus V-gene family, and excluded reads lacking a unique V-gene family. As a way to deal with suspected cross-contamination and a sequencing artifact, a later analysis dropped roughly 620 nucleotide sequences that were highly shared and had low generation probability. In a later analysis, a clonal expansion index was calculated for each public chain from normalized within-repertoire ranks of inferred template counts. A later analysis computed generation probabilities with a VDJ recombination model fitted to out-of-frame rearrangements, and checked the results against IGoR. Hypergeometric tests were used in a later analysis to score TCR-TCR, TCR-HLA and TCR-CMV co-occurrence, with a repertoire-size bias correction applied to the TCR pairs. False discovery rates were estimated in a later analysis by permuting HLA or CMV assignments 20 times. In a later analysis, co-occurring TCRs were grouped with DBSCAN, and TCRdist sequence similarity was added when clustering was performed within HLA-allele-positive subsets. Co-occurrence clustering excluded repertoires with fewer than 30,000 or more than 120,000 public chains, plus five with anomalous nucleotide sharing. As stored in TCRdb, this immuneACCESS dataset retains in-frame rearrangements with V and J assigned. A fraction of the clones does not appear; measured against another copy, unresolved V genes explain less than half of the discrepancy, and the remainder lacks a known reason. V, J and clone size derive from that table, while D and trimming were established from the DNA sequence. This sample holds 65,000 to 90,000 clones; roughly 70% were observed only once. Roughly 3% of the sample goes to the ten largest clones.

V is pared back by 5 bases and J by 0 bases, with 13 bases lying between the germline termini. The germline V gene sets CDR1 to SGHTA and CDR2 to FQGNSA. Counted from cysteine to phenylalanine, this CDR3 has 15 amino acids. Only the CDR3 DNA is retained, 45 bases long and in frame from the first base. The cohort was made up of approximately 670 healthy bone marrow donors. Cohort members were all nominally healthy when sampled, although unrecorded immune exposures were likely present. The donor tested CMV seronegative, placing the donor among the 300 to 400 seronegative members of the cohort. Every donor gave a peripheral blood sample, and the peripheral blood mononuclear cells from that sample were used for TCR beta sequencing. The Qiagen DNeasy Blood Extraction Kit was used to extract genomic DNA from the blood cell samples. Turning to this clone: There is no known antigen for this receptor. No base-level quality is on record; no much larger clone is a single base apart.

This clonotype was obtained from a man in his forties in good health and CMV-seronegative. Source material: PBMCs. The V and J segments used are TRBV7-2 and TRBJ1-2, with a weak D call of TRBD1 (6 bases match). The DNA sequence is TGTGCCAGCAGCCCCTGGGACACGACTAACTATGGCTACACCTTC. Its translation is CASSPWDTTNYGYTF.